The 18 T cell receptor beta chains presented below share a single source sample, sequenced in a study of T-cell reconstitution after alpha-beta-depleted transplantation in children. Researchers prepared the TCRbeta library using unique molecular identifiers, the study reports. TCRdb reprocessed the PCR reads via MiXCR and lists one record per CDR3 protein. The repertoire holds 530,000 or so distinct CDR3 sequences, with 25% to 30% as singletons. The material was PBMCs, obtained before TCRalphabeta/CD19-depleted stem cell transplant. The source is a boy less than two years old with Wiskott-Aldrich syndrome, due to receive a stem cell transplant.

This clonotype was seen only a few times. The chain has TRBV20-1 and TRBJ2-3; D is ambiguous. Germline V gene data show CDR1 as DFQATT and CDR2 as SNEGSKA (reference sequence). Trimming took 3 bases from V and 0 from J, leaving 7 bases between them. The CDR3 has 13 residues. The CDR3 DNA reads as TGCAGTGCTAGCGCACCTAGCACAGATACGCAGTATTTT. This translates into CSASAPSTDTQYF.

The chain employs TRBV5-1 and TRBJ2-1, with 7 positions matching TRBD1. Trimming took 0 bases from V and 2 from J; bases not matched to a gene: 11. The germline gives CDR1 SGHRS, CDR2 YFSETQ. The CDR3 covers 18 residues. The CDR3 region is CASSLDSPGTAAYNEQFF. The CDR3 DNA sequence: TGCGCCAGCAGCTTGGATTCCCCGGGGACAGCTGCCTACAATGAGCAGTTCTTC.

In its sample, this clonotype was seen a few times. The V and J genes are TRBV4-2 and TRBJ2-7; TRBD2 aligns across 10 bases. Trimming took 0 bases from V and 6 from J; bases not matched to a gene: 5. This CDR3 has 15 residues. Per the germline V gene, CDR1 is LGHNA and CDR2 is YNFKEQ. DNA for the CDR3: TGTGCCAGCAGCCAAGACCTGCTAGCGGGAGCCGAGCAGTACTTC. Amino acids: CASSQDLLAGAEQYF.

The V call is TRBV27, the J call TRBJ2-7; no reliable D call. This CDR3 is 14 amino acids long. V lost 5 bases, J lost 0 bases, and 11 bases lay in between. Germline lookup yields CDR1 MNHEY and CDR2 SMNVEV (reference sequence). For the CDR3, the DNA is TGTGCCAGCAGTGGAAGCTTGAGCTCCTACGAGCAGTACTTC. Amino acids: CASSGSLSSYEQYF.

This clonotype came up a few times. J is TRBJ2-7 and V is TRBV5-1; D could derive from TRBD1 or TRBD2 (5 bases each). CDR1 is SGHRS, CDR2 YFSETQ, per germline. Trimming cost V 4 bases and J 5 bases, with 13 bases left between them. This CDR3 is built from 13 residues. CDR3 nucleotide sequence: TGCGCCAGCAGCGATGAGGTGGGACACGAGCAGTACTTC. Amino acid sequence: CASSDEVGHEQYF.

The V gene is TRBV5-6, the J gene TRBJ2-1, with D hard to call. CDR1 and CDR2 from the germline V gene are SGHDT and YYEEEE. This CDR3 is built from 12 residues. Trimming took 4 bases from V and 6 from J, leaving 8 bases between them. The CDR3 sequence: CASSILSNEQFF. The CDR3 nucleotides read TGTGCCAGCAGCATACTAAGCAATGAGCAGTTCTTC.

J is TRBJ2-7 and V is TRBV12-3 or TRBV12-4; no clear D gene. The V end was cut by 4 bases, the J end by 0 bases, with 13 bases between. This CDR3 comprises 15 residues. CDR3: CASSSSQRSSYEQYF. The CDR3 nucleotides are TGTGCCAGCAGTTCCAGCCAAAGGAGCTCCTACGAGCAGTACTTC.

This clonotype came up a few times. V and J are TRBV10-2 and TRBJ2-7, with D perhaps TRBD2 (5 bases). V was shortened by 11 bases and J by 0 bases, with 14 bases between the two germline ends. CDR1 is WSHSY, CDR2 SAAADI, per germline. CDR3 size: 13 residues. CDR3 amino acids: CAASESGSYEQYF. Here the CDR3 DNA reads TGCGCCGCGTCGGAGAGCGGCTCCTACGAGCAGTACTTC.

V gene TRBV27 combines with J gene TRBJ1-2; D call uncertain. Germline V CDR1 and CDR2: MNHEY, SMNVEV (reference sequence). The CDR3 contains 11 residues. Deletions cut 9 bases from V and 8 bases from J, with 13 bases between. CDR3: CASRASVGYTF. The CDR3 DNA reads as TGTGCCAGTAGGGCGTCAGTCGGCTACACCTTC.

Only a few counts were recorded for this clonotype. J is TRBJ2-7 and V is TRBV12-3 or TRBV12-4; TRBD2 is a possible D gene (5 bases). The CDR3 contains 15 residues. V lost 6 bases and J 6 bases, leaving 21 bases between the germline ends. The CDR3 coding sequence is TGTGCCAGCAGCTTCGGGGTTTCCCTCCCTGGCGAGCAGTACTTC. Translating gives CASSFGVSLPGEQYF.

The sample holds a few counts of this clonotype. The DNA for the CDR3 is TGTGCCAGCAGTTTAGTCCAGGGGTCGCAGTATTTT. It translates to CASSLVQGSQYF. V and J are TRBV12-3 or TRBV12-4 and TRBJ2-3; D is possibly TRBD1 (6 bases). Between the trimmed V and J ends, which lost 1 base and 10 bases, there was a span of 9 bases. This CDR3 has 12 residues.

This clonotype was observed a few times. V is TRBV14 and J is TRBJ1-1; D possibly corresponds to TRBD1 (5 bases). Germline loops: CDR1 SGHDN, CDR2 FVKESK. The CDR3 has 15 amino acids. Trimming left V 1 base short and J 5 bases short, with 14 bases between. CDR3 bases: TGTGCCAGCAGCCAAGCTGGCAGGGATCGAACTGAAGCTTTCTTT. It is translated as CASSQAGRDRTEAFF.

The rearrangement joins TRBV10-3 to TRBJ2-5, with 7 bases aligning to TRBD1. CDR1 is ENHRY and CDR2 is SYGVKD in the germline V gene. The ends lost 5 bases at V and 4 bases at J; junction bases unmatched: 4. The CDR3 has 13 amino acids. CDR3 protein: CAISRQGAETQYF. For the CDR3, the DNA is TGTGCCATCAGTCGACAGGGAGCAGAGACCCAGTACTTC.

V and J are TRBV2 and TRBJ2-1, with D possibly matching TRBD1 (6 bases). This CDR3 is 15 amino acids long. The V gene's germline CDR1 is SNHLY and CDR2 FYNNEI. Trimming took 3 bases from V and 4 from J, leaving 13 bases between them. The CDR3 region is CASSEVRGLYNEQFF. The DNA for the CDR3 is TGTGCCAGCAGTGAGGTCAGGGGCCTTTACAATGAGCAGTTCTTC.

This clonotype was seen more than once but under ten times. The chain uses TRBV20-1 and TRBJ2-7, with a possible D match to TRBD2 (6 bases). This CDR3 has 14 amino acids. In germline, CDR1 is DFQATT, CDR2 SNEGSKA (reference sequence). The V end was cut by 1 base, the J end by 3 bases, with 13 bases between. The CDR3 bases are TGCAGTGCTAGAGTGGTAGCGGAGAACTACGAGCAGTACTTC. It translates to CSARVVAENYEQYF.

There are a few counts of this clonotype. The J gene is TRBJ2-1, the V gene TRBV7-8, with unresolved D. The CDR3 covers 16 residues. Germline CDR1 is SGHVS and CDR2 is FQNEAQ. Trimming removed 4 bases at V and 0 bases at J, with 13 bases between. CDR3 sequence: CASSSRRPSSYNEQFF. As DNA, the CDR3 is TGTGCCAGCAGCTCTAGACGGCCCAGCTCCTACAATGAGCAGTTCTTC.

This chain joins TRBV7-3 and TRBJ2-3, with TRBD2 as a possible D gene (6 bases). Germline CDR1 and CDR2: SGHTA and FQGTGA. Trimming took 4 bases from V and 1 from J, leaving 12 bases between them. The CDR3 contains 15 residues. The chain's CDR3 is CASSSTIAGTDTQYF. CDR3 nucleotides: TGTGCCAGCAGCTCAACCATAGCGGGCACAGATACGCAGTATTTT. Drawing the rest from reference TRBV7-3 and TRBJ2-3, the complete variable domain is GAGVSQTPSNKVTEKGKYVELRCDPISGHTALYWYRQSLGQGPEFLIYFQGTGAADDSGLPNDRFFAVRPEGSVSTLKIQRTERGDSAVYLCASSSTIAGTDTQYFGPGTRLTVL.

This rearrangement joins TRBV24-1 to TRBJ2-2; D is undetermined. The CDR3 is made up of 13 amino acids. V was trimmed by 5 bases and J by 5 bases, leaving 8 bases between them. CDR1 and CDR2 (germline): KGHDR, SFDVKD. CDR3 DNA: TGTGCCACCAGTGTAAGGGAAACCGGGGAGCTGTTTTTT. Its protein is CATSVRETGELFF.